This T cell receptor (beta chain) was recorded in a study of T cell responses to AZD1222 COVID-19 vaccine. Study summary: Combined were second doses at about 4 or about 12 weeks.

Study-wide results and limits: Clonal diversity was possibly underestimated, and the donors were mostly white British, with more females. Unmutated variant regions are reportedly the target of nearly half of TCRs that are spike-specific. Sampled repertoires all dated from after the peak T cell response.

Assay: immunoSEQ multiplex PCR; the TCRdb copy retains only in-frame clones and omits some. This sample has 90,000 to 150,000 clones, with about 87% found just once. Concerning this clone itself: Its antigen is as yet unknown.

The sequence came from an adult in good health. Sequencing used peripheral blood, obtained on day 0 of AZD1222 vaccination.

DNA of the CDR3: TGTGCCAGTAGAACCCCGGGGCCTGGAGGAACCTATGGCTACACCTTC. Amino acids: CASRTPGPGGTYGYTF. V gene TRBV19 combines with J gene TRBJ1-2, with D tentatively TRBD1 (5 bases). Trimming stripped 6 bases from V and 4 bases from J, with 21 bases between. CDR3 length: 16 amino acids. The germline gives CDR1 LNHDA, CDR2 SQIVND (reference sequence).